The rows below give T cell receptor beta chains drawn from one sample of a study of blood T cell repertoires in COVID-19. TCRdb's table, derived via immunoSEQ multiplex PCR, lists solely in-frame clones and lacks some. The sample yields about 150,000 clones, approximately 88% seen once. The sample taken for sequencing was peripheral blood. The receptors here all came from a woman aged 60 to 75 with acute or convalescent COVID-19. Each CDR3 is given with its conserved first and last residue.

j_gene	v_gene	CDR3aa
TRBJ2-3	TRBV7-2	CASSLTVSADTQYF
TRBJ1-5	TRBV3-1/TRBV3-2	CASSQGQGSQPQHF
TRBJ1-1	TRBV5-1	CASSEGVLNTEAFF
TRBJ1-1	TRBV10-3	CAISEPGHSNTEAFF
TRBJ1-2	TRBV6-2/TRBV6-3	CASSIDIEGYTF
TRBJ2-3	TRBV5-6	CASSLPSGATDTQYF
TRBJ2-7	TRBV7-2	CASSFWGSSYEQYF
TRBJ1-6	TRBV25-1	CASRATGGTVYF
TRBJ2-2	TRBV2	CASSARRSAGELFF
TRBJ1-1	TRBV30	CAWKGTLNTEAFF